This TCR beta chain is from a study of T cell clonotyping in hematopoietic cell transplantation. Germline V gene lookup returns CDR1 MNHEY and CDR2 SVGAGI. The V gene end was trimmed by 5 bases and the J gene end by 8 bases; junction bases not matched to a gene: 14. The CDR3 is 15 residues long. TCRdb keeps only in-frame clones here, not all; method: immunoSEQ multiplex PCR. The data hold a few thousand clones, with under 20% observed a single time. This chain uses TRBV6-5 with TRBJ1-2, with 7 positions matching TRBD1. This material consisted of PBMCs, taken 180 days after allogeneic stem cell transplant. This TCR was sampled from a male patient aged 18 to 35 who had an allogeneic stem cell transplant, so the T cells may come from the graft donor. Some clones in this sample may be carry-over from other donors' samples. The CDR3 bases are TGTGCCAGCAGTATTTTCTCAGACAGGGAAGAGGGCTACACCTTC. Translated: CASSIFSDREEGYTF.